The sequence of this T cell receptor (beta chain) was determined in a study of control samples from healthy donors and cancer patients. The CDR3 is 20 residues long. CDR1 and CDR2 from the germline V gene are SGHVS and FQNEAQ. V dropped 4 bases and J dropped 0; count of bases not matched to a gene: 17. Repertoires were generated with immunoSEQ multiplex PCR, while TCRdb's copy carries only in-frame clones and drops some. The sample has approximately 53,000 clones; under 95% are singletons. Sample: PBMCs. This sequence originates from a man aged 25-45 years with colorectal cancer. The gene calls are TRBV7-8 and TRBJ2-1; 8 bases align to TRBD2. Here the CDR3 reads CASSSLGWAGGASSYNEQFF. The CDR3, as DNA: TGTGCCAGCAGCTCCCTGGGATGGGCGGGGGGCGCAAGCTCCTACAATGAGCAGTTCTTC.